One sample yielded the 23 T cell receptor beta chains listed below, sequenced in a study of OX40 agonist ivuxolimab in advanced cancers. Sequencing was performed with immunoSEQ multiplex PCR; in TCRdb, only in-frame clones are kept and a portion is missing. The data contain tens of thousands of clones, around 80% of them singletons. The specimen comprised CD4+ or CD8+ T cells sorted from blood, sampled in a trial of the OX40 agonist ivuxolimab. The receptor set was obtained from an adult with an advanced solid tumor such as melanoma, head and neck, liver or kidney cancer.

This rearrangement joins TRBV9 to TRBJ2-1, with D perhaps matching TRBD1 or TRBD2 (5 bases each). The CDR3 totals 15 residues. With 4 bases removed from V and 12 bases from J, the gap between germline ends came to 23 bases. CDR1 is SGDLS, CDR2 YYNGEE, per germline. In nucleotides, the CDR3 is TGTGCCAGCAGCTTGTCCCGGGACCCGGCGTTGGGGCAGTTCTTC. It translates to CASSLSRDPALGQFF.

The chain couples TRBV9 to TRBJ1-4, with 7 bases that match TRBD1. This CDR3 spans 15 amino acids. Germline loops: CDR1 SGDLS, CDR2 YYNGEE. With V trimmed by 0 bases and J by 6 bases, 5 bases remained unmatched. In DNA form, the CDR3 reads TGTGCCAGCAGCGTAGATGGACAGGAGGATGAAAAACTGTTTTTT. Amino acids: CASSVDGQEDEKLFF.

This rearrangement joins TRBV5-1 to TRBJ1-6; 9 nucleotides align to TRBD1. This CDR3 has 15 residues. Unmatched junction bases numbered 5, after V lost 3 bases and J lost 7 bases. Germline V CDR1 and CDR2: SGHRS, YFSETQ. CDR3 sequence reads: CASSYPDRGNSPLHF. For the CDR3, the DNA is TGCGCCAGCAGCTACCCGGACAGGGGCAATTCACCCCTCCACTTT.

The chain has TRBV2 and TRBJ1-6, with D perhaps matching TRBD1 (6 bases). The CDR3 runs to 13 residues. The ends were cut back, 6 bases at V and 11 bases at J, with 14 bases in the middle. Per the germline V gene, CDR1 is SNHLY and CDR2 is FYNNEI. The CDR3 here is CASSTTGSTPLHF. The CDR3 DNA reads TGTGCCAGCAGCACGACAGGTTCGACACCCCTCCACTTT.

The V gene is TRBV28, the J gene TRBJ2-2, with no clear D. V dropped 3 bases and J dropped 1 base, with 6 bases sitting between them. Germline V gene sequence: CDR1 MDHEN, CDR2 SYDVKM. CDR3 size: 14 residues. As DNA, the CDR3 is TGTGCCAGCAGTTTGTTGCAGAACACCGGGGAGCTGTTTTTT. The encoded protein is CASSLLQNTGELFF.

The V and J genes are TRBV30 and TRBJ1-1; D not resolved. Germline loops: CDR1 GTSNPN, CDR2 SVGIG (reference sequence). Trimming took off 6 bases at V and 3 bases at J, with 14 bases between the two ends. CDR3 length: 13 amino acids. As DNA, the CDR3 is TGTGCCTGCCTACGTGGCTATGACACTGAAGCTTTCTTT. Translating gives CACLRGYDTEAFF.

The rearrangement links TRBV30 to TRBJ1-2, with no clear D. V was pared by 1 base and J by 1 base, with 4 bases between. The CDR3 sequence is 12 residues long. Germline lookup yields CDR1 GTSNPN and CDR2 SVGIG (reference sequence). The CDR3 nucleotides are TGTGCCTGGAGTGGGGATAACTATGGCTACACCTTC. This sequence encodes CAWSGDNYGYTF.

The chain combines TRBV11-3 with TRBJ1-6; D uncertain. Trimming pared 1 base from V and 10 bases from J, leaving 8 bases between. CDR1 and CDR2 from the germline V gene are SGHNT and YENEEA. The CDR3 consists of 13 residues. As DNA, the CDR3 is TGTGCCAGCAGCTTAGGCCGGGGATCACCCCTCCACTTT. Translation gives CASSLGRGSPLHF. The whole variable domain, remainder taken from reference TRBV11-3 and TRBJ1-6, is EAGVVQSPRYKIIEKKQPVAFWCNPISGHNTLYWYLQNLGQGPELLIRYENEEAVDDSQLPKDRFSAERLKGVDSTLKIQPAELGDSAVYLCASSLGRGSPLHFGNGTRLTVT.

The V and J genes are TRBV6-1 and TRBJ1-3, with no clear D. V shed 7 bases and J shed 0 bases, with 13 bases lying between them. CDR3 length: 15 residues. CDR1 and CDR2 from the germline V gene are MNHNS and SASEGT. CDR3 region: CASTPKATSGNTIYF. As DNA, the CDR3 is TGTGCCAGCACCCCTAAAGCGACCTCTGGAAACACCATATATTTT.

The CDR3 region is CASSQDVRGGANVLTF. The CDR3 nucleotides read TGTGCCAGCAGCCAAGATGTTCGAGGGGGGGCCAACGTCCTGACTTTC. The chain recombines TRBV14 with TRBJ2-6, with D maybe TRBD2 (5 bases). V was shortened by 0 bases and J by 4 bases, with 10 bases between the two germline ends. The CDR3 is 16 amino acids. The germline CDR1 and CDR2 sequences are SGHDN and FVKESK.

The V call is TRBV7-3, the J call TRBJ2-5; TRBD2 might be the D (5 bases). V was cut by 5 bases and J by 2 bases, with 12 bases left in between. The CDR3 is made up of 14 amino acids. Per the germline V gene, CDR1 is SGHTA and CDR2 is FQGTGA. CDR3 protein: CASSAGPKQETQYF. Written as DNA, the CDR3 is TGTGCCAGCAGCGCGGGTCCCAAACAAGAGACCCAGTACTTC.

As concerns this clone: The same CDR3 is also encoded by other DNA sequences in this sample. The V gene is TRBV7-9, the J gene TRBJ2-3; the match to TRBD1 covers 7 bases. Per the germline V gene, CDR1 is SEHNR and CDR2 is FQNEAQ (reference sequence). There are 15 residues in the CDR3. The J segment lost 1 base and the V segment lost 1 base, leaving 2 bases of the junction unmatched. The CDR3 DNA reads TGTGCCAGCAGCTTAGTAACAGGGGGCACAGATACGCAGTATTTT. Translated, it gives CASSLVTGGTDTQYF.

The chain employs TRBV12-2 and TRBJ2-2. TRBV12-2 is a known pseudogene. The CDR3 runs 18 residues. The CDR3 sequence: CASRLAFGRPANTGELFF. CDR3 bases: TGTGCAAGTCGCTTAGCGTTCGGTCGGCCAGCCAACACCGGGGAGCTGTTTTTT.

This chain uses TRBV18 with TRBJ2-2; 9 nucleotides agree with TRBD2. Germline lookup yields CDR1 KGHSH and CDR2 LQKENI. The V gene end was trimmed by 5 bases and the J gene end by 4 bases; junction bases not matched to a gene: 5. The CDR3 runs to 15 residues. The CDR3 coding sequence is TGTGCCAGCTCAATAGCGGGGGCCTTCACCGGGGAGCTGTTTTTT. It translates to CASSIAGAFTGELFF.

This clone occurred a few times. The chain links TRBV5-4 to TRBJ2-1; TRBD2 matches 11 bases. The J segment lost 6 bases and the V segment lost 4 bases, leaving 3 bases of the junction unmatched. This CDR3 is 14 amino acids long. CDR1 is SGHNT and CDR2 is YYREEE in the germline V gene (reference sequence). CDR3 coding DNA: TGTGCCAGCAGCATAGCGGGGGGGCGCAATGAGCAGTTCTTC. Translating gives CASSIAGGRNEQFF. The full variable domain, with the rest looked up from reference TRBV5-4 and TRBJ2-1, is ETGVTQSPTHLIKTRGQQVTLRCSSQSGHNTVSWYQQALGQGPQFIFQYYREEENGRGNFPPRFSGLQFPNYSSELNVNALELDDSALYLCASSIAGGRNEQFFGPGTRLTVL.

In DNA, the CDR3 is TGCGCCAGCAGCCAAGGGTCCGGGGGATCCACTGAAGCTTTCTTT. Amino acids: CASSQGSGGSTEAFF. The J gene is TRBJ1-1, the V gene TRBV4-1; TRBD1 might be the D (5 bases). CDR1 and CDR2 from the germline V gene are MGHRA and YSYEKL. V dropped 1 base and J dropped 4 bases, with 13 bases sitting between them. There are 15 residues in the CDR3.

Only a few counts were recorded for this clone. V gene TRBV15 combines with J gene TRBJ1-5; 9 bases are shared with TRBD1. V trimming: 3 bases; J trimming: 5 bases; junction bases outside the gene matches: 2. This CDR3 region has 14 residues. CDR1 and CDR2 (germline): LNHNV, YYDKDF (reference sequence). This chain's CDR3 is CATSRGQGDQPQHF. In nucleotides, the CDR3 is TGTGCCACCAGCAGGGGACAGGGAGATCAGCCCCAGCATTTT.

This chain joins TRBV23-1 and TRBJ2-7; D possibly corresponds to TRBD1 (7 bases). TRBV23-1 carries the ORF label, with uncertain function. Trimming pared 0 bases from V and 3 bases from J, leaving 21 bases between. CDR3 length equals 18 residues. The CDR3 bases are TGCGCCAGCAGTCAATCGAATGTGACAGGGAAGGGGGGCTACGAGCAGTACGTC. This codes for CASSQSNVTGKGGYEQYV.

This clone was counted between two and nine times. This chain joins TRBV5-4 and TRBJ1-1; D uncertain. Germline V gene sequence: CDR1 SGHNT, CDR2 YYREEE (reference sequence). Trimming pared 4 bases from V and 1 base from J, leaving 11 bases between. This CDR3 region has 14 residues. CDR3 DNA: TGTGCCAGCAGCCCAACCCACAAGAACACTGAAGCTTTCTTT. Its translation is CASSPTHKNTEAFF.

The rearrangement joins TRBV5-1 to TRBJ1-2; D gene uncertain. CDR1 and CDR2 (germline): SGHRS, YFSETQ. This CDR3 is built from 14 residues. V dropped 0 bases and J dropped 3 bases, with 9 bases sitting between them. This CDR3 is CASSLESSYYGYTF. The CDR3 DNA reads as TGCGCCAGCAGCTTGGAGTCGTCCTACTATGGCTACACCTTC.

The chain couples TRBV29-1 to TRBJ1-3; TRBD1 might be the D (6 bases). CDR3 length: 13 residues. Trimming removed 7 bases at V and 2 bases at J, with 12 bases between. In germline, CDR1 is SQVTM, CDR2 ANQGSEA. DNA for the CDR3: TGCAGCGCCGATGAGGGGGCTGGAAACACCATATATTTT. Translation: CSADEGAGNTIYF.

The CDR3 loop is CASSQAAGYTDTQYF. Written as DNA, the CDR3 is TGCGCCAGCAGCCAAGCGGCAGGATACACAGATACGCAGTATTTT. The rearrangement uses TRBV4-1 and TRBJ2-3; D remains unclear. The length of the CDR3 is 15 residues. Trimming removed 1 base at V and 2 bases at J, with 10 bases between. Germline CDR1 and CDR2: MGHRA and YSYEKL.

J is TRBJ1-1 and V is TRBV10-2; possibly TRBD1 for D (5 bases). Looked up from germline, CDR1 is WSHSY and CDR2 is SAAADI. Deletions cut 2 bases from V and 1 base from J, with 8 bases between. This CDR3 comprises 14 residues. CDR3 DNA sequence: TGCGCCAGCAGTGAGGGGGCGGGGAACACTGAAGCTTTCTTT. Translated: CASSEGAGNTEAFF.